This TCR beta chain originates from a study of PD-1 blockade in classical Hodgkin lymphoma. Assay used: immunoSEQ multiplex PCR; TCRdb lists only in-frame clones, some missing. Among around 65,000 clones listed, approximately 89% were seen once. All patients experienced relapse after autologous stem cell transplantation, and brentuximab vedotin exposure was variable. CDR3 length equals 14 residues. Germline V CDR1 and CDR2: SQVTM, ANQGSEA. V lost 4 bases, J lost 0 bases, and 10 bases lay in between. This sample comprised peripheral blood mononuclear cells (PBMCs), obtained at baseline. The receptor comes from a human donor with classical Hodgkin lymphoma. V usage is TRBV29-1 and J usage is TRBJ1-3; D is unclear. CDR3 in amino acids: CSVGDTHSGNTIYF. The CDR3 DNA reads as TGCAGCGTTGGCGACACCCACTCTGGAAACACCATATATTTT.